This T cell receptor (beta chain) was documented in a study of blood T cell repertoires in COVID-19. Background on the study: Both acute and convalescent COVID-19 samples were obtained from the United States, Italy and Spain. T cells, B-cell-depleted T cells, or PBMCs supplied cDNA or gDNA.

As handled by the study authors: Using reference gene primer amplification, nucleated cell counts were estimated. Assay used: immunoSEQ multiplex PCR; TCRdb lists only in-frame clones, some missing. V and J calls and clone size are given by that table; D and trimming were obtained from the DNA. The data contain a few hundred thousand clones, approximately 86% of them singletons. V dropped 6 bases and J dropped 4 bases, with 10 bases sitting between them. This CDR3 is 13 amino acids long. CDR1 is ENHRY, CDR2 SYGVKD, per germline. This sequence was found in a middle-aged man who had recovered from COVID-19. Sample: peripheral blood. The gene calls are TRBV10-3 and TRBJ1-5; TRBD1 is a possible D gene (6 bases). CDR3 sequence reads: CAIRQGLNQPQHF. CDR3 bases: TGTGCCATCAGACAGGGCCTTAATCAGCCCCAGCATTTT.